The clone carrying this T cell receptor (beta chain) came up a few times. The antigen is not known. The entry originates in a study of long-term antiretroviral therapy in people with HIV. Study observations and caveats: ART-treated samples gained diversity yet remained below transplant donor controls.

Losses at the gene ends were 1 base for V and 11 bases for J; bases not matched to a gene: 10. The CDR3 totals 16 residues. CDR1 is MGHRA and CDR2 is YSYEKL in the germline V gene. The libraries were made with immunoSEQ v3.0 at survey level. TCRdb keeps only in-frame clones here, not all; method: immunoSEQ multiplex PCR. The sample includes under 20,000 clones, around 84% seen only once; the top ten take approximately 14%. Sequenced here: unsorted PBMCs, sampled 0.3 years after starting antiretroviral therapy. The V and J genes are TRBV4-1 and TRBJ1-6; 8 bases align to TRBD1. The sequence derives from a woman between 45 and 60 years old with HIV. CDR3 coding DNA: TGCGCCAGCAGCCAAGCCTCAAATACAGGGGGGGCACCCCTCCACTTT. As protein: CASSQASNTGGAPLHF.